What follows are 28 T cell receptor beta chains derived from one specimen sequenced in a study of T cells in Graves' hyperthyroidism and ophthalmopathy. Amplification yielded TCR beta CDR3 regions, with RNA transcripts as the source. An initial round of RT-PCR targeting the TCR CDR3 relied on the HTBI primer set. Using its own MiXCR run on the multiplex PCR reads, TCRdb lists one record per CDR3 protein. The sample has just over 550,000 distinct CDR3 sequences; 46% are singletons. What was sequenced was peripheral blood or thyroid tissue (not recorded which). These TCRs come from a woman aged 18-30 years with Graves' hyperthyroidism.

Notes on this clonotype: A single base separates this from a much larger clone, so it may be a read error. As DNA, the CDR3 is TGTGCCAGCAGTTACGACGGTATGGAGACCCAGTACTTC. Protein sequence: CASSYDGMETQYF. The chain recombines TRBV6-5 with TRBJ2-5; D gene unclear. Per germline, CDR1 MNHEY and CDR2 SVGAGI. Trimming left V 2 bases short and J 5 bases short, with 9 bases between. This CDR3 is 13 amino acids long.

This clonotype has a handful of counts. The chain recombines TRBV14 with TRBJ2-5, with D maybe TRBD1 (5 bases). V gave up 1 base and J gave up 4 bases, with 16 bases separating them. This CDR3 spans 16 amino acids. Germline V gives CDR1 SGHDN, CDR2 FVKESK. The CDR3 is CASSQGVRQGGETQYF. The CDR3 nucleotides read TGTGCCAGCAGCCAAGGGGTGCGGCAGGGCGGAGAGACCCAGTACTTC. Full variable domain (missing parts from reference TRBV14 and TRBJ2-5): EAGVTQFPSHSVIEKGQTVTLRCDPISGHDNLYWYRRVMGKEIKFLLHFVKESKQDESGMPNNRFLAERTGGTYSTLKVQPAELEDSGVYFCASSQGVRQGGETQYFGPGTRLLVL.

Comment on this clonotype: It is likely a read error, because the conserved phenylalanine at the end of the CDR3 is missing. It is unclear where the CDR3 begins or ends on the DNA, so no DNA is shown, and the CDR3 is as TCRdb lists it. The rearrangement joins TRBV2 to TRBJ1-1; TRBD1 is taken as the D call from the table, unchecked against the DNA. The V gene's germline CDR1 is SNHLY and CDR2 FYNNEI. A total of 10 residues make up the CDR3, ends included. This chain's CDR3 is CASRDRVANY.

This clonotype has only a few counts. The chain carries TRBV29-1 and TRBJ2-7; D is unresolved. This CDR3 region has 12 residues. Looked up from germline, CDR1 is SQVTM and CDR2 is ANQGSEA. The germline V and J ends were trimmed by 6 bases and 0 bases, with 9 bases remaining between them. This chain's CDR3 is CSVKVASYEQYF. The CDR3 region has the DNA TGCAGCGTAAAGGTGGCCTCCTACGAGCAGTACTTC.

DNA of the CDR3: TGTGCCAGCAGCTTCTCCGGGGTCAGCACAGATACGCAGTATTTT. It yields the protein CASSFSGVSTDTQYF. This chain joins TRBV7-9 and TRBJ2-3; TRBD2 is a possible D gene (5 bases). Germline V CDR1 and CDR2: SEHNR, FQNEAQ (reference sequence). The CDR3 consists of 15 residues. The V gene lost 3 bases and the J gene lost 0 bases, with 10 bases spanning the gap.

The chain is built from TRBV7-9 and TRBJ2-2; 7 bases fit TRBD1. Germline CDR1 reads SEHNR; CDR2 reads FQNEAQ (reference sequence). Germline trimming cut 5 bases from V and 1 base from J; bases unmatched to any gene: 7. The CDR3 extends over 16 amino acids. CDR3: CASSRPGQMNTGELFF. DNA of the CDR3: TGTGCCAGCAGCAGGCCGGGACAGATGAACACCGGGGAGCTGTTTTTT.

Ten or more counts support this clonotype. This chain links TRBV2 with TRBJ2-5; no firm D call. This CDR3 contains 13 residues. Looked up from germline, CDR1 is SNHLY and CDR2 is FYNNEI. V dropped 5 bases and J dropped 2 bases, with 9 bases sitting between them. The CDR3 reads CASSLPIQETQYF. DNA of the CDR3: TGTGCCAGCAGTCTACCCATTCAAGAGACCCAGTACTTC. Full variable domain (outside the CDR3, taken from reference TRBV2 and TRBJ2-5): EPEVTQTPSHQVTQMGQEVILRCVPISNHLYFYWYRQILGQKVEFLVSFYNNEISEKSEIFDDQFSVERPDGSNFTLKIRSTKLEDSAMYFCASSLPIQETQYFGPGTRLLVL.

This clonotype showed up many times. This chain's CDR3 is CASSLVRLADEQYF. CDR3 nucleotides: TGTGCCAGCAGCTTAGTACGGCTAGCCGACGAGCAGTACTTC. The rearrangement uses TRBV7-2 and TRBJ2-7, with D possibly matching TRBD2 (5 bases). Trimming pared 1 base from V and 5 bases from J, leaving 12 bases between. Germline V gene sequence: CDR1 SGHTA, CDR2 FQGNSA. This CDR3 region has 14 residues.

This clonotype occurred a few times. The chain joins TRBV12-3 or TRBV12-4 to TRBJ1-1, with D perhaps TRBD1 (5 bases). The CDR3 totals 13 residues. The germline V and J ends were trimmed by 6 bases and 6 bases, with 14 bases remaining between them. As DNA, the CDR3 is TGTGCCAGCAGCCCGGGGGGGTACCCTGAAGCTTTCTTT. It encodes CASSPGGYPEAFF.

V usage is TRBV5-1 and J usage is TRBJ1-3; D gene uncertain. The CDR3 extends over 12 amino acids. From germline, CDR1 is SGHRS and CDR2 YFSETQ. For the CDR3, the DNA is TGCGCAGGGAATGACTCTGGAAACACCATATATTTT. It is translated as CAGNDSGNTIYF.

Ten or more counts support this clonotype. V and J are TRBV10-3 and TRBJ2-7, with D tentatively TRBD2 (5 bases). CDR1 is ENHRY, CDR2 SYGVKD, per germline. The V end was cut by 5 bases, the J end by 3 bases, with 11 bases between. The CDR3 length is 13 residues. The CDR3 region is CAISSGINYEQYF. The CDR3 nucleotides are TGTGCCATCAGTTCCGGGATAAACTACGAGCAGTACTTC.

In its sample, this clonotype was seen many times. The rearrangement links TRBV29-1 to TRBJ1-1; TRBD1 matches 7 bases. This CDR3 is 12 amino acids long. From germline, CDR1 is SQVTM and CDR2 ANQGSEA. Trimming at V came to 8 bases and at J to 4 bases, leaving 7 bases not matched to a gene. The CDR3 coding sequence is TGCAGCAGTCACAGGGGAGCCACTGAAGCTTTCTTT. It codes for CSSHRGATEAFF.

The chain links TRBV7-9 to TRBJ1-3, with D possibly being TRBD1 (6 bases). This CDR3 comprises 15 residues. Trimming stripped 3 bases from V and 2 bases from J, with 11 bases between. CDR1 SEHNR and CDR2 FQNEAQ come from the germline V gene (reference sequence). Written as DNA, the CDR3 is TGTGCCAGCAGCTTGGGTAGGGACACTGGAAACACCATATATTTT. Amino acids: CASSLGRDTGNTIYF.

This clonotype was found many times. The V gene is TRBV2, the J gene TRBJ1-4; 11 bases match TRBD1. Per germline, CDR1 SNHLY and CDR2 FYNNEI. Germline trimming cut 8 bases from V and 8 bases from J; bases unmatched to any gene: 4. The CDR3 extends over 13 amino acids. CDR3 sequence (DNA): TGTGCCAGCGGACAGGGGGCGCGGGAAAAACTGTTTTTT. As protein: CASGQGAREKLFF.

Points on this clonotype: Its ends do not fully match the called genes, so a read error is possible. The chain carries TRBV19 and TRBJ1-1, with 7 bases identical to TRBD1. The germline CDR1 and CDR2 sequences are LNHDA and SQIVND (reference sequence). This CDR3 spans 14 amino acids. DNA for the CDR3: TGTGCCAGTAGCCCAGGGGGGCTGAACACTGAAGCTTCCTTT. It is translated as CASSPGGLNTEASF.

Only a few counts were recorded for this clonotype. CDR3 coding DNA: TGTGCCATCAGTGAGTCACAGGGGGCAATCTATAATTCACCCCTCCACTTT. As protein: CAISESQGAIYNSPLHF. The genes are TRBV10-3 and TRBJ1-6; the match to TRBD1 covers 9 bases. Germline-derived CDR1 and CDR2 are ENHRY and SYGVKD. Unmatched junction bases numbered 3, after V lost 0 bases and J lost 3 bases. The length of the CDR3 is 17 residues.

This chain uses TRBV10-3 with TRBJ2-2, with D uncertain. V was pared by 2 bases and J by 6 bases, with 1 base between. Looked up from germline, CDR1 is ENHRY and CDR2 is SYGVKD. The CDR3 extends over 11 amino acids. CDR3 in DNA: TGTGCCATCAGTGAGGCCGGGGAGCTGTTTTTT. Translation: CAISEAGELFF.

Comment on this clonotype: Without the conserved terminal phenylalanine or tryptophan, this CDR3 likely stems from a read error. The DNA is left out, because the CDR3 cannot be placed on it with certainty; the CDR3 is given as TCRdb lists it. The chain combines TRBV29-1 with TRBJ2-7; the DNA was not used to check the table's D call, TRBD2. The CDR3 has 12 amino acids, counting both end residues. Germline loops: CDR1 SQVTM, CDR2 ANQGSEA. CDR3 sequence reads: CSVAGGTSGKYT.

This clonotype has a handful of counts. The J gene is TRBJ1-4, the V gene TRBV2; D is unclear. V was trimmed by 7 bases and J by 4 bases, leaving 16 bases between them. In germline, CDR1 is SNHLY, CDR2 FYNNEI. This CDR3 spans 15 amino acids. The chain's CDR3 is CASTSLGSLNEKLFF. The CDR3 region has the DNA TGTGCCAGCACCTCATTGGGAAGTCTTAATGAAAAACTGTTTTTT.

This clonotype was seen only a few times. This rearrangement joins TRBV6-6 to TRBJ2-7; the D gene is possibly TRBD2 (5 bases). This CDR3 region has 11 residues. The germline gives CDR1 MNHNY, CDR2 SVGAGI (reference sequence). V lost 5 bases, J lost 5 bases, and 7 bases lay in between. Here the CDR3 reads CASSHGNEQYF. The DNA for the CDR3 is TGTGCCAGCAGTCACGGGAACGAGCAGTACTTC.

The chain has TRBV2 and TRBJ1-2; possible D gene TRBD1, 6 bases. Germline CDR1 SNHLY, CDR2 FYNNEI. V lost 8 bases, J lost 4 bases, and 20 bases lay in between. This CDR3 has 15 residues. In DNA form, the CDR3 reads TGTGCCAGCGATTTAACGGGGGGCGCAGGCTATGGCTACACCTTC. Translating it yields CASDLTGGAGYGYTF. Based on the CDR3 plus reference TRBV2 and TRBJ1-2, the full variable domain is EPEVTQTPSHQVTQMGQEVILRCVPISNHLYFYWYRQILGQKVEFLVSFYNNEISEKSEIFDDQFSVERPDGSNFTLKIRSTKLEDSAMYFCASDLTGGAGYGYTFGSGTRLTVV.

This sequence joins TRBV7-3 and TRBJ1-2; 9 bases are a match to TRBD1. J gave up 4 bases and V 3 bases, and 9 bases lay outside the gene matches. Germline-derived CDR1 and CDR2 are SGHTA and FQGTGA. The CDR3 is 16 amino acids. CDR3 in DNA: TGTGCCAGCAGCTTTCGGGACAGGGAGGCTAGCTATGGCTACACCTTC. It yields the protein CASSFRDREASYGYTF.

This clonotype was picked up one time. A read error may account for a junction end that differs from germline. In nucleotides, the CDR3 is TGCGCCAGCAGCCAAGGGCGGGCTTACGCGGGAGACGAGACCCAGTACTTC. This codes for CASSQGRAYAGDETQYF. The chain employs TRBV7-2 and TRBJ2-5; 7 bases line up with TRBD2. Germline-derived CDR1 and CDR2 are SGHTA and FQGNSA. The CDR3 has 17 residues.

A remark on this clonotype: This may be a read error, as it is one base from a much larger clone. This rearrangement joins TRBV6-5 to TRBJ2-7; 11 bases fit TRBD2. CDR3 length: 15 amino acids. After removal of 6 bases from V and 6 bases from J, the junction contained 10 bases not matched to a gene. CDR1 MNHEY and CDR2 SVGAGI come from the germline V gene. As DNA, the CDR3 is TGTGCCAGCAGCTTAGCGACTAGCGGGACATGCGAGCAGTACTTC. It specifies CASSLATSGTCEQYF.

This chain links TRBV19 with TRBJ2-5; D is unresolved. Per germline, CDR1 LNHDA and CDR2 SQIVND (reference sequence). V was cut by 6 bases and J by 5 bases, with 13 bases left in between. This CDR3 contains 13 residues. CDR3 amino acids: CASSRPDSETQYF. The CDR3 DNA sequence: TGTGCCAGTAGCCGCCCCGATAGTGAGACCCAGTACTTC.

This clonotype was counted between two and nine times. The chain uses TRBV7-2 and TRBJ2-3, with TRBD2 matching over 7 bases. With 4 bases clipped from V and 2 bases from J, the junction kept 3 bases outside the gene matches. The CDR3 runs 14 residues. Per the germline V gene, CDR1 is SGHTA and CDR2 is FQGNSA. The CDR3 loop reads CASSSAGYTDTQYF. The CDR3 DNA reads as TGTGCCAGCAGCTCAGCGGGATACACAGATACGCAGTATTTT.

This clonotype came up once. The chain recombines TRBV25-1 with TRBJ1-2; D perhaps matches TRBD1 (6 bases). The CDR3 covers 13 residues. Germline CDR1 MGHDK, CDR2 SYGVNS. The ends were cut back, 11 bases at V and 11 bases at J, with 24 bases in the middle. The CDR3 DNA sequence: TGTGCCTGGAGTTGGAGCAGGGGCGCTGGGTACACCTTC. Translating gives CAWSWSRGAGYTF.

The rearrangement joins TRBV4-1 to TRBJ1-2; D call uncertain. V dropped 1 base and J dropped 1 base, with 7 bases sitting between them. The CDR3 is 14 residues long. Germline V gene lookup returns CDR1 MGHRA and CDR2 YSYEKL. The CDR3 loop reads CASSQAGVNYGYTF. The CDR3 nucleotides are TGCGCCAGCAGCCAAGCAGGAGTTAACTATGGCTACACCTTC.